One sample yielded the 24 T cell receptor beta chains listed below, sequenced in a study of blood T cells in healthy people across ages. For the second PCR, which ran for roughly 7 to 11 cycles, a sample-barcoded 5' primer and a J-beta primer mix were used. TCRdb recomputed calls from the 5' RACE reads with MiXCR, one row per CDR3 protein. The profile shows hundreds of thousands of distinct CDR3 sequences, approximately 30% of them singletons. Sequencing was carried out using blood. The origin of the receptors is a woman of 80 years or more in good health.

This clonotype came up many times. The chain uses TRBV27 and TRBJ1-2, with 8 bases lining up with TRBD1. Germline CDR1 MNHEY, CDR2 SMNVEV (reference sequence). This CDR3 spans 15 amino acids. V trimming: 6 bases; J trimming: 8 bases; junction bases outside the gene matches: 14. CDR3: CASSPARGPLRGYTF. CDR3 DNA: TGTGCCAGCAGCCCCGCCAGGGGGCCCTTAAGAGGCTACACCTTC.

As concerns this clonotype: With a much larger clone just one base away, this may be a read error. The rearrangement uses TRBV29-1 and TRBJ2-1; 11 bases match TRBD2. V was clipped by 7 bases and J by 9 bases; unmatched bases: 11. This CDR3 has 14 residues. CDR1 and CDR2 from the germline V gene are SQVTM and ANQGSEA. The CDR3 DNA sequence: TGCAGCGCCGGCCTAGCGGGGGGTTGGGGTGAGCAGTTCTTC. This codes for CSAGLAGGWGEQFF.

This clonotype appeared many times. The rearrangement joins TRBV7-3 to TRBJ2-5, with D tentatively TRBD2 (7 bases). The CDR3 loop spans 15 amino acids. V was clipped by 0 bases and J by 5 bases, with 13 bases between them. Germline V gene data show CDR1 as SGHTA and CDR2 as FQGTGA. The CDR3 protein is CASSLTGGAEETQYF. DNA for the CDR3: TGTGCCAGCAGCTTAACGGGGGGGGCCGAGGAGACCCAGTACTTC.

For the CDR3, the DNA is TGCGCCAGCAGCATGGGGGGCACCCTGAACACTGAAGCTTTCTTT. It translates to CASSMGGTLNTEAFF. This chain connects TRBV5-1 to TRBJ1-1, with a weak D call TRBD1 (6 bases). Trimming removed 4 bases from V and 0 bases from J, with 13 bases in between. Germline V gene lookup returns CDR1 SGHRS and CDR2 YFSETQ. The CDR3 spans 15 residues. Looking up the rest from reference TRBV5-1 and TRBJ1-1 gives the full variable domain: KAGVTQTPRYLIKTRGQQVTLSCSPISGHRSVSWYQQTPGQGLQFLFEYFSETQRNKGNFPGRFSGRQFSNSRSEMNVSTLELGDSALYLCASSMGGTLNTEAFFGQGTRLTVV.

Points on this clonotype: Just one base apart from a much larger clone, this may be a read error. The chain couples TRBV6-2 or TRBV6-3 to TRBJ1-5, with D possibly TRBD1 on 6 matching bases. The length of the CDR3 is 13 residues. Per the germline V gene, CDR1 is MNHEY and CDR2 is SVGEGT. DNA of the CDR3: TGTACCAGCAGTTACGAGACAGGACAGCCCCAGCATTTT. This sequence encodes CTSSYETGQPQHF.

This clonotype showed up just a few times. The rearrangement joins TRBV20-1 to TRBJ2-1, with 12 bases matching TRBD2. Per germline, CDR1 DFQATT and CDR2 SNEGSKA (reference sequence). This CDR3 has 14 residues. The junction had 7 bases not matched to a gene; V was cut back by 6 bases and J by 7 bases. Here the CDR3 DNA reads TGCAGTGCACCACTAGCGGGGGGCCTTAATGAGCAGTTCTTC. Its translation is CSAPLAGGLNEQFF.

The rearrangement joins TRBV20-1 to TRBJ2-1; a possible D gene is TRBD1 (5 bases). Per the germline V gene, CDR1 is DFQATT and CDR2 is SNEGSKA (reference sequence). V was cut by 6 bases and J by 4 bases, with 10 bases left in between. The CDR3 is made up of 12 amino acids. DNA for the CDR3: TGCAGTGCCTATGACAGTTACAATGAGCAGTTCTTC. It specifies CSAYDSYNEQFF.

The sample holds many counts of this clonotype. The rearrangement uses TRBV5-6 and TRBJ1-2; no clear D gene. Germline loops: CDR1 SGHDT, CDR2 YYEEEE. This CDR3 has 14 residues. The V gene lost 0 bases and the J gene lost 7 bases, with 13 bases spanning the gap. This CDR3 reads CASSLAPRRGGYTF. CDR3 DNA sequence: TGTGCCAGCAGCTTGGCGCCGCGCCGCGGTGGCTACACCTTC.

This chain links TRBV7-2 with TRBJ2-4, with D tentatively TRBD2 (6 bases). The closer fit of TRBJ2-7 to the DNA end suggests the J call may be wrong. There are 17 residues in the CDR3. CDR1 and CDR2 (germline): SGHTA, FQGNSA. The CDR3 DNA sequence: TGTGCCAGCAGCTTAGGCTCAGGAGGGCTAGTAGGGTACGAGCAGTACTTC. It specifies CASSLGSGGLVGYEQYF.

As regards this clonotype: A read error is possible here, since a much larger clone lies one base away. The chain links TRBV29-1 to TRBJ2-7; maybe TRBD1 (6 bases). Germline V gene sequence: CDR1 SQVTM, CDR2 ANQGSEA. Trimming took 5 bases from V and 10 from J, leaving 18 bases between them. The CDR3 is 12 residues long. The CDR3, as DNA: TGCAGCGTTACTGGACAGACCGCGAAACAGTACTTC. Translated, it gives CSVTGQTAKQYF.

About this clonotype: One base away lies a much larger clone, so this may be a sequencing read error. The CDR3: CASSADDMASPLHF. In nucleotides, the CDR3 is TGTGCCAGCAGCGCGGATGACATGGCCTCACCCCTCCACTTT. This chain uses TRBV7-9 with TRBJ1-6; D is undetermined. This CDR3 has 14 residues. V shed 5 bases and J shed 10 bases, with 15 bases lying between them. CDR1 is SEHNR and CDR2 is FQNEAQ in the germline V gene (reference sequence).

This clonotype was observed at least ten times. The chain recombines TRBV5-1 with TRBJ2-7, with TRBD1 matching 9 bases. The CDR3 has 15 amino acids. Per germline, CDR1 SGHRS and CDR2 YFSETQ. J was trimmed by 3 bases and V by 4 bases; bases with no gene match: 8. This chain's CDR3 is CASSAWPGQGYEQYF. CDR3 DNA: TGCGCCAGCAGCGCGTGGCCGGGACAGGGCTACGAGCAGTACTTC. The complete variable domain, with remaining parts taken from reference TRBV5-1 and TRBJ2-7, reads KAGVTQTPRYLIKTRGQQVTLSCSPISGHRSVSWYQQTPGQGLQFLFEYFSETQRNKGNFPGRFSGRQFSNSRSEMNVSTLELGDSALYLCASSAWPGQGYEQYFGPGTRLTVT.

This clonotype was picked up many times. The chain carries TRBV20-1 and TRBJ2-3; 9 positions agree with TRBD1. Looked up from germline, CDR1 is DFQATT and CDR2 is SNEGSKA (reference sequence). The CDR3 has 17 residues. After removal of 0 bases from V and 1 base from J, the junction contained 8 bases not matched to a gene. The CDR3 here is CSAREEDGQGRTDTQYF. The CDR3 DNA reads as TGCAGTGCTAGAGAGGAAGACGGACAGGGGCGCACAGATACGCAGTATTTT.

About this clonotype: A much larger clone lies one base from this, so it may be a read error. The CDR3 loop reads CASSYGDRGRETQFF. The CDR3, as DNA: TGTGCCAGCAGCTATGGGGACAGGGGGCGAGAGACCCAGTTCTTC. The genes are TRBV5-5 and TRBJ2-1, with 12 bases matching TRBD1. The junction had 11 bases not matched to a gene; V was cut back by 3 bases and J by 13 bases. The CDR3 covers 15 residues. Per germline, CDR1 SGHKS and CDR2 YYEKEE (reference sequence).

This rearrangement joins TRBV10-3 to TRBJ2-1; D assignment may be TRBD1 or TRBD2 (5 bases each). From germline, CDR1 is ENHRY and CDR2 SYGVKD. The CDR3 is made up of 11 amino acids. Trimming removed 11 bases at V and 9 bases at J, with 14 bases between. The CDR3 loop is CASRGGGEQFF. In DNA form, the CDR3 reads TGTGCCTCCCGTGGGGGTGGTGAGCAGTTCTTC.

A remark on this clonotype: A much larger clone sits a single nucleotide away, making a read error possible. The rearrangement links TRBV30 to TRBJ2-7, with D possibly TRBD1 on 5 matching bases. Looked up from germline, CDR1 is GTSNPN and CDR2 is SVGIG (reference sequence). The CDR3 runs 13 residues. Trimming pared 2 bases from V and 6 bases from J, leaving 14 bases between. CDR3 DNA sequence: TGTGCCTGGAGTCGCGCAGGGTCCCCCGAGCAGTACTTC. Encoded protein: CAWSRAGSPEQYF.

In DNA, the CDR3 is TGTGCCAGCAGTTTGCGGCAGGGGGACCCCAGCGGGGAGCTGTTTTTT. It translates to CASSLRQGDPSGELFF. The V call is TRBV27, the J call TRBJ2-2; TRBD1 matches 7 bases. This CDR3 has 16 amino acids. V shed 3 bases, J shed 7 bases, and the junction held 11 bases outside the gene matches. Germline V gene lookup returns CDR1 MNHEY and CDR2 SMNVEV (reference sequence).

This clonotype was seen at least ten times. The chain couples TRBV20-1 to TRBJ1-4; D is ambiguous. Between the trimmed V and J ends, which lost 7 bases and 8 bases, there was a span of 11 bases. CDR1 DFQATT and CDR2 SNEGSKA come from the germline V gene (reference sequence). The length of the CDR3 is 11 residues. CDR3 region: CSVPLGEKLFF. The DNA of the CDR3 is TGCAGTGTCCCCCTCGGGGAAAAACTGTTTTTT.

The chain couples TRBV30 to TRBJ2-2; D gene uncertain. Deletions cut 1 base from V and 0 bases from J, with 9 bases between. CDR3 size: 15 residues. The germline V gene encodes CDR1 GTSNPN and CDR2 SVGIG (reference sequence). The DNA of the CDR3 is TGTGCCTGGAGTGAGTTCAGGACGAACACCGGGGAGCTGTTTTTT. This codes for CAWSEFRTNTGELFF.

This clonotype was picked up many times. The chain links TRBV4-2 to TRBJ2-5; 8 bases line up with TRBD1. The CDR3 is made up of 15 amino acids. Trimming cost V 3 bases and J 3 bases; bases outside gene matches: 6. Germline V gene sequence: CDR1 LGHNA, CDR2 YNFKEQ. The CDR3 DNA sequence: TGTGCCAGCAGCCACCCCCCAGGGGGCGAAGAGACCCAGTACTTC. This translates into CASSHPPGGEETQYF.

On this clonotype itself: A much larger clone is a single base away; this may be a read error. V is TRBV5-1 and J is TRBJ1-4, with unresolved D. V lost 10 bases and J lost 8, with 21 bases in between. Germline CDR1 is SGHRS and CDR2 is YFSETQ. This CDR3 has 14 residues. The CDR3 region is CAGREGGINEKLFF. The CDR3 region has the DNA TGCGCCGGCCGCGAAGGAGGGATCAACGAAAAACTGTTTTTT.

V usage is TRBV5-1 and J usage is TRBJ2-3, with D perhaps matching TRBD2 (5 bases). Deletions cut 9 bases from V and 2 bases from J, with 13 bases between. The CDR3 has 13 amino acids. Germline V gene sequence: CDR1 SGHRS, CDR2 YFSETQ. The CDR3 DNA follows: TGCGCCACCGCCCGGGATTACACAGATACGCAGTATTTT. This encodes CATARDYTDTQYF.

In this sample, this clonotype turned up a few times. Since a much larger clone is just one base distant, this may be a read error. The chain is built from TRBV15 and TRBJ2-7, with a tentative D call TRBD2 (5 bases). Trimming left V 5 bases short and J 4 bases short, with 15 bases between. The V gene's germline CDR1 is LNHNV and CDR2 YYDKDF (reference sequence). The CDR3 runs 14 residues. This CDR3 reads CATSGGGDNYEQYF. The CDR3 bases are TGTGCCACCAGCGGCGGAGGTGACAATTACGAGCAGTACTTC.

This clonotype was observed many times. This sequence joins TRBV5-1 and TRBJ2-2; possibly TRBD1 for D (6 bases). The CDR3 runs to 16 residues. The germline V gene has CDR1 SGHRS and CDR2 YFSETQ. The V end lost 4 bases, the J end lost 6 bases, and 19 bases lay between the germline ends. This CDR3 is CASSRTRGNLAGELFF. CDR3 DNA: TGCGCCAGCAGCCGTACCAGGGGTAACCTCGCCGGGGAGCTGTTTTTT. The full variable domain, its missing parts supplied by reference TRBV5-1 and TRBJ2-2, is KAGVTQTPRYLIKTRGQQVTLSCSPISGHRSVSWYQQTPGQGLQFLFEYFSETQRNKGNFPGRFSGRQFSNSRSEMNVSTLELGDSALYLCASSRTRGNLAGELFFGEGSRLTVL.